The subject of this entry is one TCR beta chain. The data stem from a study of blood T cell repertoires in COVID-19. As originally analysed: The authors estimated nucleated cell counts from reference gene primer amplification. Data came from immunoSEQ multiplex PCR; TCRdb stores just in-frame clones and leaves some out. That table is the source of V, J and clone size, and D and trimming were worked out from the DNA. Here the sample spans some 110,000 clones, roughly 79% being singletons. Sequencing was carried out using peripheral blood. The receptor was isolated from a woman aged 65 to 85 with acute or convalescent COVID-19.

The CDR3 region is CASRIGTSGRAHNEQFF. CDR3 nucleotide sequence: TGTGCCAGCAGAATCGGGACTAGCGGGAGGGCCCACAATGAGCAGTTCTTC. The genes are TRBV2 and TRBJ2-1; 16 bases match TRBD2. V dropped 6 bases and J dropped 5; count of bases not matched to a gene: 7. CDR1 and CDR2 from the germline V gene are SNHLY and FYNNEI. This CDR3 region has 17 residues.